This T cell receptor (beta chain) was sequenced for a study of CD8+ T cells in alopecia areata. Study-level findings and limits: For patients receiving tofacitinib, scalp clonality and expanded CD8+ clones among the top 100 significantly decreased. The study found higher clonality in lesional than normal scalp, especially in alopecia totalis/universalis.

Germline V gene data show CDR1 as SGHNT and CDR2 as YYREEE (reference sequence). Germline trimming cut 0 bases from V and 4 bases from J; bases unmatched to any gene: 9. The CDR3 runs 17 residues. With respect to this clone: Its target is unknown.

Sample treatment: oral pan-JAK inhibitor, 5-10 mg twice daily. Alopecia areata patients provided lesional scalp punch biopsies and peripheral blood, both collected for the study. RNA was extracted and reverse transcribed into cDNA as the sequencing template. The table came from immunoSEQ multiplex PCR; TCRdb's copy has only in-frame clones and leaves some out. The sample includes hundreds of thousands of clones, 50% to 75% of them seen just once. This TCR was recovered from a human donor with alopecia areata. Here the sequenced sample was CD4+ T cells sorted from blood, taken at week 52, from a patient treated with tofacitinib. This chain joins TRBV5-4 and TRBJ2-3, with TRBD2 matching 9 bases. The CDR3 sequence is CASSLDRAGGAADTQYF. The CDR3 nucleotides are TGTGCCAGCAGCTTGGATCGTGCGGGGGGGGCCGCAGATACGCAGTATTTT.